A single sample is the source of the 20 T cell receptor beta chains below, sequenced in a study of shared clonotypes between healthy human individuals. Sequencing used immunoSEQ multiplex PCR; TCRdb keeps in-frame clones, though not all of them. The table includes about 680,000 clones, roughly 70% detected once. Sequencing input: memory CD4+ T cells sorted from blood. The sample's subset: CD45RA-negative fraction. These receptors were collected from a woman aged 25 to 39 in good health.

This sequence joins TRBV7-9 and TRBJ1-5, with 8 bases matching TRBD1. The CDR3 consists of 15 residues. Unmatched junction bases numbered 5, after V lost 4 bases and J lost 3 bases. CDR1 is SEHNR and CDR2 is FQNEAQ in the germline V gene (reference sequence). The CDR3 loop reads CASSSDRAVNQPQHF. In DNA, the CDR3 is TGTGCCAGCAGCTCGGACAGGGCGGTCAATCAGCCCCAGCATTTT.

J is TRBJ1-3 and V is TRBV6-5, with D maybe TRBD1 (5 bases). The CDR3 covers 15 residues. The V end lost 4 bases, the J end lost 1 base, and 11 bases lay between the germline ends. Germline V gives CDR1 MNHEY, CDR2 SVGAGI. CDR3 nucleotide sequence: TGTGCCAGCAGTTTTGGGGGAGTGTCTGGAAACACCATATATTTT. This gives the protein CASSFGGVSGNTIYF.

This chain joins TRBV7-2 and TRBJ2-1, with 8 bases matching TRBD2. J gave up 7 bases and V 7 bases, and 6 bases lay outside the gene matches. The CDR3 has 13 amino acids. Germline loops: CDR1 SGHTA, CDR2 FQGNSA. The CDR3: CASNQRGSNEQFF. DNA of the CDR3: TGTGCCAGCAACCAGCGGGGGAGTAATGAGCAGTTCTTC.

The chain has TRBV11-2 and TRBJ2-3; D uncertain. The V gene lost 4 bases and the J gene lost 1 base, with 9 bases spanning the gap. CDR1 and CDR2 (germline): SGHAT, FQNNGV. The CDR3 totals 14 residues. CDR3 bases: TGTGCCAGCAGCTCAAATTCAGGCACAGATACGCAGTATTTT. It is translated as CASSSNSGTDTQYF.

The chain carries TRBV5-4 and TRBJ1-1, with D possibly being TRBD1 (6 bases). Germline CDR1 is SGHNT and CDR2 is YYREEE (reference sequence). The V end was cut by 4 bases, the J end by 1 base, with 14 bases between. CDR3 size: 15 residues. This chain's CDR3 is CASSPRTTGNTEAFF. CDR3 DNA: TGTGCCAGCAGCCCCCGTACGACAGGGAACACTGAAGCTTTCTTT. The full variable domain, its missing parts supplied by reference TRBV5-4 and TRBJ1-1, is ETGVTQSPTHLIKTRGQQVTLRCSSQSGHNTVSWYQQALGQGPQFIFQYYREEENGRGNFPPRFSGLQFPNYSSELNVNALELDDSALYLCASSPRTTGNTEAFFGQGTRLTVV.

CDR3 loop: CASSPGGGGSYEQYF. The DNA of the CDR3 is TGTGCCAGCAGCCCCGGCGGGGGAGGGTCCTACGAGCAGTACTTC. This chain links TRBV11-3 with TRBJ2-7; 7 positions match TRBD2. The ends lost 5 bases at V and 1 base at J; junction bases unmatched: 8. Germline CDR1 and CDR2: SGHNT and YENEEA. This CDR3 comprises 15 residues.

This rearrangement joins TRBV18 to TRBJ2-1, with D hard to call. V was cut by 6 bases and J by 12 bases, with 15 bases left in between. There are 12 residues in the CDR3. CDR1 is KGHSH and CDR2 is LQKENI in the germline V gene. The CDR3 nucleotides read TGTGCCAGCTCCGGTCCCGAAGTGTTGCAGTTCTTC. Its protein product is CASSGPEVLQFF.

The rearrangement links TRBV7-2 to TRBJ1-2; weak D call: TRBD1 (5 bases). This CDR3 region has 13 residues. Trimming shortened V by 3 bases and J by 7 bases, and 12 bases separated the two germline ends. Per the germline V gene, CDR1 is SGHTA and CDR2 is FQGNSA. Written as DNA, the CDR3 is TGTGCCAGCAGCTTTCCAGGGAGACTTGGCTACACCTTC. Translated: CASSFPGRLGYTF.

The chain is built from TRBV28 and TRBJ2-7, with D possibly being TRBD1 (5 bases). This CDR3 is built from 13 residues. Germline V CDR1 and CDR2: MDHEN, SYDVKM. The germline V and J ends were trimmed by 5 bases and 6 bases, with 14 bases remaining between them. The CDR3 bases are TGTGCCAGCAGTCTCTCCAGGGTCGGCGAGCAGTACTTC. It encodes CASSLSRVGEQYF.

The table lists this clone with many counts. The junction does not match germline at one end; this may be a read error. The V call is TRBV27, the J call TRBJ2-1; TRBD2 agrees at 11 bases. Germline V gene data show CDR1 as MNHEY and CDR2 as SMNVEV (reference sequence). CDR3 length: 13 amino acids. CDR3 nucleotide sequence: TGTGCCAGCAGTCCCCAAATAGCGGGAGGGCTCATCTTC. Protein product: CASSPQIAGGLIF.

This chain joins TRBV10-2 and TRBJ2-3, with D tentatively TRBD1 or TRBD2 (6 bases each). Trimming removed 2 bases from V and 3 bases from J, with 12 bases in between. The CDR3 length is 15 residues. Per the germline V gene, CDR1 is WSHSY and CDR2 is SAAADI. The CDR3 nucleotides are TGCGCCAGCAGTGAGCGGAGAGGGGGGACAGATACGCAGTATTTT. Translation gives CASSERRGGTDTQYF.

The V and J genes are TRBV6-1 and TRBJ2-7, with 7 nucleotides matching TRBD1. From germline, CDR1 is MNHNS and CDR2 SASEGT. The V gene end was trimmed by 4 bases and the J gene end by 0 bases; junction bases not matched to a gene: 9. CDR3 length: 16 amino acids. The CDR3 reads CASSGRTGPISYEQYF. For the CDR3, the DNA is TGTGCCAGCAGTGGGCGGACAGGCCCTATCTCCTACGAGCAGTACTTC.

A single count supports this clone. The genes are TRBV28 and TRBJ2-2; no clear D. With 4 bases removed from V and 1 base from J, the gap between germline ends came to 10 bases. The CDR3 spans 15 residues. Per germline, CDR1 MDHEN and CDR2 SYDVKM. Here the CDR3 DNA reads TGTGCCAGCAGTTCCCCTGGGCAGAACACCGGGGAGCTGTTTTTT. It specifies CASSSPGQNTGELFF.

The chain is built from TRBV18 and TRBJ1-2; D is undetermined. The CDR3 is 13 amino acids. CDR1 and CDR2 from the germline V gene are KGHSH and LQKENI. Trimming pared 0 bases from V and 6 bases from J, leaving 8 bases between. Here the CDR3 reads CASSPPSRDGYTF. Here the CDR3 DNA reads TGTGCCAGCTCACCACCAAGTCGAGATGGCTACACCTTC.

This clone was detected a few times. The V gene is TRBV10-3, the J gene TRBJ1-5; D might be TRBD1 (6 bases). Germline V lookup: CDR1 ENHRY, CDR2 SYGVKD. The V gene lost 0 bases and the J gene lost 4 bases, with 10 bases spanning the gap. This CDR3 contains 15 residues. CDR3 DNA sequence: TGTGCCATCAGTGAGTCGAGGGGGAGGAATCAGCCCCAGCATTTT. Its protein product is CAISESRGRNQPQHF.

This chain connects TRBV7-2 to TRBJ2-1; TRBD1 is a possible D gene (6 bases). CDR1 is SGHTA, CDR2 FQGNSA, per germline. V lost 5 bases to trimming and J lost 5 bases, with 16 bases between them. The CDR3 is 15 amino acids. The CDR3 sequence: CASSPWGQDHNEQFF. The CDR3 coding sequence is TGTGCCAGCAGCCCCTGGGGACAAGACCACAATGAGCAGTTCTTC.

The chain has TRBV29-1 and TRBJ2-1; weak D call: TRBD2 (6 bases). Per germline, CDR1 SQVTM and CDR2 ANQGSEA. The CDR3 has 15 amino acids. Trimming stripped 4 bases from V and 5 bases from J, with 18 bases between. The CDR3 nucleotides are TGCAGCGTTGTTCCCCTCCCGGGAGTTGACAATGAGCAGTTCTTC. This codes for CSVVPLPGVDNEQFF.

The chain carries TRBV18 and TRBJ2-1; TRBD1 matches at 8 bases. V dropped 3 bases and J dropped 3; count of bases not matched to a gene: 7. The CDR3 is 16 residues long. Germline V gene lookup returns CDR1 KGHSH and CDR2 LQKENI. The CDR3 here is CASSPETGENYNEQFF. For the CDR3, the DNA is TGTGCCAGCTCACCCGAGACAGGGGAGAACTACAATGAGCAGTTCTTC.

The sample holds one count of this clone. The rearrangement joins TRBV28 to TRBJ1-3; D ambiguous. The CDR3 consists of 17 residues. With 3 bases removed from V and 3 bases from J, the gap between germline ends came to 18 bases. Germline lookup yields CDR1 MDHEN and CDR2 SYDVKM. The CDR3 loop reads CASSFRSAGIFGNTIYF. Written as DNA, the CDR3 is TGTGCCAGCAGTTTTCGGTCTGCGGGAATTTTTGGAAACACCATATATTTT. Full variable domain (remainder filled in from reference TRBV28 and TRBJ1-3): DVKVTQSSRYLVKRTGEKVFLECVQDMDHENMFWYRQDPGLGLRLIYFSYDVKMKEKGDIPEGYSVSREKKERFSLILESASTNQTSMYLCASSFRSAGIFGNTIYFGEGSWLTVV.

DNA of the CDR3: TGCAGCGTTGATAGGGCAGGGACCACAGATACGCAGTATTTT. Its protein product is CSVDRAGTTDTQYF. This chain uses TRBV29-1 with TRBJ2-3; the D gene could be TRBD1 or TRBD2 (5 bases each). In germline, CDR1 is SQVTM, CDR2 ANQGSEA. The CDR3 runs 14 residues. Trimming stripped 3 bases from V and 2 bases from J, with 12 bases between.